This is a list of T cell receptor beta chains from one sample in a study of cytomegalovirus exposure and HLA in healthy donors. Data came from immunoSEQ multiplex PCR; TCRdb stores just in-frame clones and leaves some out. In the table there are 90,000 to 100,000 clones, approximately 79% of which are singletons. The source material was PBMCs. These receptors originate from a male donor in good health and CMV-seronegative. The CDR3 runs from the conserved cysteine through the conserved F or W. D genes are given only for firm matches. A row's size may be missing; if present it is once, few, many or a size class.

TGTGCCAGCAGTTCACAGGGGGGGAACACCGGGGAGCTGTTTTTT CASSSQGGNTGELFF TRBD1 TRBV6-5 . TRBJ2-2
TGTGCCAGCAAGCTGGACAGGGAGCGTGGAAACACCATATATTTT CASKLDRERGNTIYF TRBD1 TRBV6-1 . TRBJ1-3
TGTGCCAGCAGCCGACCTACAGGGCTCGGTGGGAACACTGAAGCTTTCTTT CASSRPTGLGGNTEAFF . TRBV7-9 few TRBJ1-1
TGCAGCGTCGACAGGGGCTATGGCTACACCTTC CSVDRGYGYTF TRBD1 TRBV29-1 . TRBJ1-2
TGTGCCAGCAGTTTCCCTGCAGGGTCGTCCTATGGCTACACCTTC CASSFPAGSSYGYTF . TRBV28 . TRBJ1-2
TGTGCCAGCAGCACCCGGGATGAGCAGTTCTTC CASSTRDEQFF . TRBV9 . TRBJ2-1
TGTGCCAGCAGTTACTCCGGGACACGGGCCCGAGAGACCCAGTACTTC CASSYSGTRARETQYF . TRBV6-5 . TRBJ2-5
TGCAGCGTCGATGTGAGGACACGGGCGGTGGCAGATACGCAGTATTTT CSVDVRTRAVADTQYF . TRBV29-1 . TRBJ2-3
TGCGCCAGCAGCCAAGATTTCCGGACAGGGCAGCCCTACGAGCAGTACTTC CASSQDFRTGQPYEQYF TRBD1 TRBV4-1 . TRBJ2-7
TGTGCCATCAACACGGGACAGGGGACCGAAACAGATACGCAGTATTTT CAINTGQGTETDTQYF TRBD1 TRBV10-3 . TRBJ2-3
TGTGCCTGGACTACAGGGGCAGGGGCCAACGTCCTGACTTTC CAWTTGAGANVLTF TRBD1 TRBV30 few TRBJ2-6
TGTGCCAGCAGCGGAACCCTCCCCTTCCGGGACAGGGCCCCCTACGAGCAGTACTTC CASSGTLPFRDRAPYEQYF TRBD1 TRBV9 . TRBJ2-7
TGTGCCAGCAGTGGTCAGGGTATAGAGACCCAGTACTTC CASSGQGIETQYF . TRBV25-1 . TRBJ2-5
TGTGCCAGCAGCGTAGCCCCAGCGGGAGGGCACGGGGGGCGCGAGCAGTACTTC CASSVAPAGGHGGREQYF TRBD2 TRBV9 . TRBJ2-7
TGTGCCAGCAGCGGCAGGGGGCTGAGTAATGAAAAACTGTTTTTT CASSGRGLSNEKLFF TRBD1 TRBV5-6 . TRBJ1-4
TGTGCCAGCAGCTTAGCAGGGACAGCGGGTTCCCTACTGTTC CASSLAGTAGSLLF TRBD1 TRBV11-1 . TRBJ1-2
TGTGCCAGCAGCTTTGACGGACAGACCCAATACGAGCAGTACTTC CASSFDGQTQYEQYF . TRBV7-3 . TRBJ2-7
TGTGCCAGCAGCGAGGGACAGGGGAATTCTGGGGCCAACGTCCTGACTTTC CASSEGQGNSGANVLTF TRBD1 TRBV9 . TRBJ2-6
TGCGCCAGCAGCGACCAGGGGGCCAACTCACCCCTCCACTTT CASSDQGANSPLHF TRBD1 TRBV5-1 few TRBJ1-6
TGTGCCTGGGCACGACAGGGTAAGGGGACCCAGTACTTC CAWARQGKGTQYF TRBD1 TRBV30 . TRBJ2-5
TGTGCCAGCAGCATGGGACAGGACATGTGGGGGGCCAACGTCCTGACTTTC CASSMGQDMWGANVLTF TRBD1 TRBV5-4 . TRBJ2-6
TGTGCCTGGAGTGTAAGAGCGGGAGTATCCGCCGGGGAGCTGTTTTTT CAWSVRAGVSAGELFF TRBD2 TRBV30 . TRBJ2-2
TGTGCCTGGGGACGCAGGGGCCCTGAGGAAAAACTGTTTTTT CAWGRRGPEEKLFF . TRBV30 . TRBJ1-4
TGTGCCAGCAGATCCGGGACAGATATCTACGAGCAGTACTTC CASRSGTDIYEQYF TRBD1 TRBV5-4 . TRBJ2-7
TGTGCCAGCAGCTTGGTAGGGGGGGCAGGGGGCCCTGGTACTGAAGCTTTCTTT CASSLVGGAGGPGTEAFF TRBD1 TRBV5-8 . TRBJ1-1
TGTGCCAGCAGCGTAGGCGTGCGGCTAACCTACGAGCAGTACTTC CASSVGVRLTYEQYF . TRBV9 . TRBJ2-7
TGTGCCAGCAGCTTAACGGGAGGGCCAGGCTCCGATGAGCAGTTCTTC CASSLTGGPGSDEQFF TRBD2 TRBV7-9 few TRBJ2-1
TGTGCCAGCAGCTTGAGACAGGGAAGCTACGAGCAGTACTTC CASSLRQGSYEQYF TRBD1 TRBV5-6 . TRBJ2-7
TGTGCCAGCTCACCAAATTTCCCGGACGGACTTTCCTACAATGAGCAGTTCTTC CASSPNFPDGLSYNEQFF . TRBV18 . TRBJ2-1
TGTGCCAGCAGTCCCCGCCTTAGCGGGGGCACAGATACGCAGTATTTT CASSPRLSGGTDTQYF TRBD2 TRBV28 . TRBJ2-3
TGTGCCAGCAGTGGACAGGGTACCTACGAGCAGTACTTC CASSGQGTYEQYF TRBD1 TRBV6-5 . TRBJ2-7
TGTGCCTGGAGCCCCAAGACAGGGGCCTGGTCTGGGGCCAACGTCCTGACTTTC CAWSPKTGAWSGANVLTF TRBD1 TRBV30 . TRBJ2-6
TGTGCCAGCAGCTTAGGGCCGGGAGCAGGGACCTACGAGCAGTACTTC CASSLGPGAGTYEQYF . TRBV7-8 . TRBJ2-7
TGCGCCAGCAGCCTGATACAGGGGGAGAATGAAAAACTGTTTTTT CASSLIQGENEKLFF TRBD1 TRBV4-1 . TRBJ1-4
TGCGCCAGCAGCCAAGGACCGGGACAGAATAATGAAAAACTGTTTTTT CASSQGPGQNNEKLFF TRBD1 TRBV4-1 . TRBJ1-4
TGCAGCGTCCGCGGACAGGGAAACACCGGGGAGCTGTTTTTT CSVRGQGNTGELFF TRBD1 TRBV29-1 . TRBJ2-2
TGTGCCAGCAGCCGGAGGGGGACAGAGTACAATGAGCAGTTCTTC CASSRRGTEYNEQFF . TRBV9 . TRBJ2-1
TGTGCCTGGAGCTTGGGGGGATTCTCTGGAAACACCATATATTTT CAWSLGGFSGNTIYF . TRBV30 . TRBJ1-3
TGCGCCAGCAGCCCGCCCAGGTCGGGACAGGGGGCCACAGATACGCAGTATTTT CASSPPRSGQGATDTQYF TRBD1 TRBV5-1 . TRBJ2-3
TGTGCCAGCAGCTACCGGGACAGAAGCTCCTACGAGCAGTACTTC CASSYRDRSSYEQYF TRBD1 TRBV6-6 . TRBJ2-7
TGTGCCAGCAGCTTAGGAACAGGGAACCATGGCTACACCTTC CASSLGTGNHGYTF . TRBV5-6 once TRBJ1-2
TGTGCCAGCACGGGCGGGAGAGGAAGCACCGGGGAGCTGTTTTTT CASTGGRGSTGELFF TRBD2 TRBV9 . TRBJ2-2
TGTGCCAGTAGTATAGGGGCGCATACTGAAAAACTGTTTTTT CASSIGAHTEKLFF . TRBV19 once TRBJ1-4
TGTGCCAGCAGTCCCCCGGGAGGACTCTACGAGCAGTACTTC CASSPPGGLYEQYF TRBD2 TRBV28 few TRBJ2-7
TGTGCCAGCAGCTGGGGACTGGGCACAGATACGCAGTATTTT CASSWGLGTDTQYF . TRBV6-4 . TRBJ2-3
TGTGCCAGCCTTGGTAGGGGCGCCTACGAGCAGTACTTC CASLGRGAYEQYF . TRBV11-1 . TRBJ2-7
TGCGCCAGCAGCTTGGATCTAGCGGGAGCCTCCTCCTACGAGCAGTACTTC CASSLDLAGASSYEQYF TRBD2 TRBV5-1 . TRBJ2-7
TGTGCCAGCAGCTTAGCCAAATTTTCCCTTTTGAGGGATACGCAGTATTTT CASSLAKFSLLRDTQYF . TRBV7-8 . TRBJ2-3
TGTGCCAGCAGTTACTCTAGCGGAGACAATGAGCAGTTCTTC CASSYSSGDNEQFF . TRBV6-5 . TRBJ2-1
TGTGCCAGCGGGGACGGGGGGTTCACTGAAGCTTTCTTT CASGDGGFTEAFF . TRBV6-5 few TRBJ1-1
TGTGCCAGCAGCTTATCAGGCGAGCAGTACTTC CASSLSGEQYF . TRBV7-9 . TRBJ2-7
TGTGCCACCAGCAGAGACCCTACGGGGGTCGCTGAAGCTTTCTTT CATSRDPTGVAEAFF . TRBV15 . TRBJ1-1
TGTGCCAGCAGCTTCCGTTCCGGGTCTGGAAACACCATATATTTT CASSFRSGSGNTIYF . TRBV7-8 . TRBJ1-3
TGCAGCACTAAGGACTCGGCCTATGGCTACACCTTC CSTKDSAYGYTF . TRBV29-1 few TRBJ1-2
TGTGCCAGCAGCACGGGGGGTTCGGGAGATACGCAGTATTTT CASSTGGSGDTQYF TRBD2 TRBV28 few TRBJ2-3